This T cell receptor beta chain was obtained from a study of blood T cell repertoires in COVID-19. Overall study context: Italy, Spain and the United States were the sources of the convalescent and acute COVID-19 samples.

This clone was observed a handful of times. Trimming cost V 0 bases and J 4 bases; bases outside gene matches: 8. The CDR3 contains 16 residues. Per germline, CDR1 SGDLS and CDR2 YYNGEE. Authors' analysis steps: For nucleated cells, counts were estimated from reference gene primer amplification. The table came from immunoSEQ multiplex PCR; TCRdb's copy has only in-frame clones and leaves some out. D and trimming were read from the DNA, whereas the V and J calls and clone size are those reported in that table. This sample has around 130,000 clones, with over 60% found just once. The source material was peripheral blood. This rearrangement joins TRBV9 to TRBJ1-1; 8 bases line up with TRBD1. This TCR was recovered from a human donor in a cohort sampled during active COVID-19. The CDR3 DNA reads as TGTGCCAGCAGCGTAGAGGCAGGGGGCCTGGGCACTGAAGCTTTCTTT. It is translated as CASSVEAGGLGTEAFF.